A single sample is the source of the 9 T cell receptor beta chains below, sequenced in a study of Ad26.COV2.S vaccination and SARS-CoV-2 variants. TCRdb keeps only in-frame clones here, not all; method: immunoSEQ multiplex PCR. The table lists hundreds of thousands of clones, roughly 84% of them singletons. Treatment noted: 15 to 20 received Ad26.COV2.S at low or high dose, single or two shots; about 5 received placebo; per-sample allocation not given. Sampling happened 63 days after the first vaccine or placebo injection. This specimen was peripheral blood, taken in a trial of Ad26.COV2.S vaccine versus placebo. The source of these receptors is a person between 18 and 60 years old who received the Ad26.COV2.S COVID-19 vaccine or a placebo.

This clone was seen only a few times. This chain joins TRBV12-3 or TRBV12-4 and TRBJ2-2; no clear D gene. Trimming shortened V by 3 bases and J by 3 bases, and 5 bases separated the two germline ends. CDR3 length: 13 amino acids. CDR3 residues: CASSFSYTGELFF. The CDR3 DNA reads TGTGCCAGCAGTTTCTCCTACACCGGGGAGCTGTTTTTT.

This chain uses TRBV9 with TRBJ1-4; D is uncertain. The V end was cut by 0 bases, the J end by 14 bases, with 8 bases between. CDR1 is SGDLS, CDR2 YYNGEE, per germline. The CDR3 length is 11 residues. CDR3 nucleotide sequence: TGTGCCAGCAGCGTAGCCGGTATCCTGTTTTTT. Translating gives CASSVAGILFF. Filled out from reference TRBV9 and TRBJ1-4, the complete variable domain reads DSGVTQTPKHLITATGQRVTLRCSPRSGDLSVYWYQQSLDQGLQFLIQYYNGEERAKGNILERFSAQQFPDLHSELNLSSLELGDSALYFCASSVAGILFFGSGTQLSVL.

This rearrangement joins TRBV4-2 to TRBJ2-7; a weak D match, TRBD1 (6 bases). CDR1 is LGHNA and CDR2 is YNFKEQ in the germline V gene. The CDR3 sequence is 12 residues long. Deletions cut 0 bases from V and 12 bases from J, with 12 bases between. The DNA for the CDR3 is TGTGCCAGCAGCCAAGATCAGGGGCTACTGTACTTC. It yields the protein CASSQDQGLLYF.

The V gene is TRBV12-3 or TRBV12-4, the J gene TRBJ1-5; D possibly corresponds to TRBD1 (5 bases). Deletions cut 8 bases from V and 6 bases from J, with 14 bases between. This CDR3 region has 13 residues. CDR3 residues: CASARGIRQPQHF. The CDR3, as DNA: TGTGCCAGCGCACGGGGGATCCGTCAGCCCCAGCATTTT.

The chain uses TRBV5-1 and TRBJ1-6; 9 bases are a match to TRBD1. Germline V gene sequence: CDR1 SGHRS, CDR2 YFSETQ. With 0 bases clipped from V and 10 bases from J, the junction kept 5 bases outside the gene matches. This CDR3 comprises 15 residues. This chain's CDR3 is CASSLGTGVESPLHF. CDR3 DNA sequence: TGCGCCAGCAGCTTGGGGACAGGGGTAGAATCACCCCTCCACTTT.

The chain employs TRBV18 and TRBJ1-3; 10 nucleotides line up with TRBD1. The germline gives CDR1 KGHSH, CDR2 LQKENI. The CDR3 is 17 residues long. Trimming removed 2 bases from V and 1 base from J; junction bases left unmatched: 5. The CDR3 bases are TGTGCCAGCTCACCATCAGGACAGGGGGATTCTGGAAACACCATATATTTT. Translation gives CASSPSGQGDSGNTIYF.

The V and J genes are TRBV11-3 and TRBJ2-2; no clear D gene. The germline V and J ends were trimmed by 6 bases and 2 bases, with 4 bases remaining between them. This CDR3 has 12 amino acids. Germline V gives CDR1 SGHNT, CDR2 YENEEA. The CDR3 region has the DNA TGTGCCAGCAGTATAAACACCGGGGAGCTGTTTTTT. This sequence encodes CASSINTGELFF.

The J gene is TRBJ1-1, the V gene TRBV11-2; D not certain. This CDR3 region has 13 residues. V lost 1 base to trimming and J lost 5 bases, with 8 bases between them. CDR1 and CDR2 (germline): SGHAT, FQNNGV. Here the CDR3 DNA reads TGTGCCAGCAGCTTAGGTACGGGGACTGAAGCTTTCTTT. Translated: CASSLGTGTEAFF.

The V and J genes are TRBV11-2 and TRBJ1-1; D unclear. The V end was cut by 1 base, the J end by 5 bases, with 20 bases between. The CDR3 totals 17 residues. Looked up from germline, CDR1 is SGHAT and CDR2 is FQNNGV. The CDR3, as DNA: TGTGCCAGCAGCTTAGGAGCCCCCTACTTCCGGAGGACTGAAGCTTTCTTT. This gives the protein CASSLGAPYFRRTEAFF.